This is a list of T cell receptor beta chains from one sample in a study of blood T cell repertoires in COVID-19. The data were produced by immunoSEQ multiplex PCR, yet TCRdb's version contains in-frame clones alone and is incomplete. Of under 200,000 clones listed, more than 75% were seen once; the top ten hold over 5%. Sequenced sample: peripheral blood. These receptors all stem from a woman between 50 and 59 years old with COVID-19, enrolled during active disease. CDR3s include the opening cysteine and the closing phenylalanine or tryptophan. Fields, in order: D gene, V gene, clone size, J gene, CDR3 protein, CDR3 DNA. The D gene is left open where the match is weak. Clone size is not always given. Where it is, it says once, few, many or a class for expanded clones.

NA,TRBV7-9,NA,TRBJ1-6,CASSLRGNDNSPLHF,TGTGCCAGCAGCTTAAGGGGCAACGATAATTCACCCCTCCACTTT
TRBD1,TRBV5-4,NA,TRBJ2-7,CASSPDRGYEQYF,TGTGCCAGCAGCCCGGACAGGGGGTACGAGCAGTACTTC
NA,TRBV9,once,TRBJ2-6,CASNVRGSGANVLTF,TGTGCCAGCAACGTCAGGGGCTCTGGGGCCAACGTCCTGACTTTC
TRBD2,TRBV3-1/TRBV3-2,few,TRBJ2-7,CASSREGRPSYEQYF,TGTGCCAGCAGCCGGGAGGGGAGGCCTTCCTACGAGCAGTACTTC
NA,TRBV19,NA,TRBJ2-5,CASSTDKEETQYF,TGTGCCAGTAGTACCGACAAAGAAGAGACCCAGTACTTC
NA,TRBV4-1,NA,TRBJ2-1,CASSQGRNEQFF,TGCGCCAGCAGCCAGGGCCGCAATGAGCAGTTCTTC
TRBD1,TRBV7-9,once,TRBJ2-3,CASSLGGQSTDTQYF,TGTGCCAGCAGCTTAGGGGGACAGAGCACAGATACGCAGTATTTT
TRBD1,TRBV2,NA,TRBJ1-2,CASSLQGAGGYTF,TGTGCCAGCAGTTTACAGGGGGCAGGTGGCTACACCTTC
NA,TRBV11-2,NA,TRBJ2-1,CASSVIYNEQFF,TGTGCCAGCAGCGTAATCTACAATGAGCAGTTCTTC
TRBD1,TRBV19,NA,TRBJ1-1,CASSIDRGNTEAFF,TGTGCCAGTAGTATTGACAGGGGGAACACTGAAGCTTTCTTT
TRBD1,TRBV27,NA,TRBJ1-2,CASSSRQGLGGYTF,TGTGCCAGCAGTTCCCGACAGGGGTTGGGTGGCTACACCTTC
NA,TRBV6-5,NA,TRBJ1-1,CASQDNTEAFF,TGTGCCAGCCAGGATAACACTGAAGCTTTCTTT
TRBD1,TRBV5-8,few,TRBJ1-4,CASSFRGPEKLFF,TGTGCCAGCAGCTTCAGGGGGCCTGAAAAACTGTTTTTT
TRBD1,TRBV2,NA,TRBJ1-1,CASRGDSLNTEAFF,TGTGCCAGCAGGGGGGACAGTCTGAACACTGAAGCTTTCTTT
NA,TRBV3-1/TRBV3-2,NA,TRBJ2-1,CASSQGRCTGQLSYNEQFF,TGTGCCAGCAGCCAAGGTCGGTGTACTGGACAGCTCTCCTACAATGAGCAGTTCTTC
NA,TRBV4-3,NA,TRBJ2-1,CASSQGSGRGGFPYNEQFF,TGCGCCAGCAGCCAAGGCAGTGGGAGGGGGGGCTTTCCCTACAATGAGCAGTTCTTC
TRBD1,TRBV28,once,TRBJ1-1,CASSPDRGRRTEAFF,TGTGCCAGCAGCCCCGACAGGGGGCGACGAACTGAAGCTTTCTTT
TRBD1,TRBV10-3,few,TRBJ1-6,CAISDSDRVTNSPLHF,TGTGCCATCAGTGACTCCGACAGGGTCACGAATTCACCCCTCCACTTT
TRBD1,TRBV4-1,NA,TRBJ1-1,CASSLGQGWTEAFF,TGCGCCAGCAGCCTCGGACAGGGGTGGACTGAAGCTTTCTTT
TRBD1,TRBV19,NA,TRBJ2-1,CSGGTGGIDEQFF,TGTTCTGGAGGGACAGGGGGCATCGATGAGCAGTTCTTC
NA,TRBV5-6,NA,TRBJ2-7,CASTRSRLYAYEQYF,TGTGCCAGCACTCGATCCCGGTTGTATGCCTACGAGCAGTACTTC
NA,TRBV5-1,NA,TRBJ2-3,CASSSIATSTDTQYF,TGCGCCAGCAGCTCTATCGCGACTAGCACAGATACGCAGTATTTT
TRBD2,TRBV7-9,few,TRBJ2-7,CASSPTPSGTRAVAQYF,TGTGCCAGCAGCCCAACCCCCTCCGGGACTAGGGCAGTCGCGCAGTACTTC
NA,TRBV29-1,NA,TRBJ2-7,CSVHRESGEQYF,TGCAGCGTTCACAGGGAGTCGGGCGAGCAGTACTTC
NA,TRBV6-5,NA,TRBJ2-1,CASRRAGTSYNEQFF,TGTGCCAGCAGGCGCGCCGGTACGTCCTACAATGAGCAGTTCTTC
TRBD2,TRBV30,once,TRBJ2-2,CASSTGTSVLTGELFF,TGTGCCTCGAGCACCGGGACTAGCGTTCTCACCGGGGAGCTGTTTTTT
TRBD1,TRBV7-2,NA,TRBJ1-3,CASTGTGPGNTIYF,TGTGCCAGCACCGGGACAGGCCCTGGAAACACCATATATTTT
TRBD2,TRBV7-9,NA,TRBJ2-1,CASSITSGGAHEQFF,TGTGCCAGCAGCATCACTAGCGGGGGGGCCCATGAGCAGTTCTTC
NA,TRBV10-3,NA,TRBJ1-5,CAISEATGPNQPQHF,TGTGCCATCAGTGAGGCTACAGGGCCCAATCAGCCCCAGCATTTT
NA,TRBV7-9,few,TRBJ1-1,CASSSRGPNTEAFF,TGTGCCAGCAGCTCCCGAGGGCCGAACACTGAAGCTTTCTTT
NA,TRBV5-1,NA,TRBJ1-2,CASSLDSPNYGYTF,TGCGCCAGCAGCTTAGACAGTCCTAACTATGGCTACACCTTC
NA,TRBV15,NA,TRBJ2-7,CATSRDLRDEQYF,TGTGCCACCAGCAGAGATCTGAGGGACGAGCAGTACTTC
NA,TRBV2,NA,TRBJ2-5,CASKRVQAETQYF,TGTGCCAGCAAGAGGGTGCAGGCAGAGACCCAGTACTTC
TRBD1,TRBV28,NA,TRBJ1-5,CASRVGDRGSNQPQHF,TGTGCCAGCAGAGTTGGGGACAGGGGGAGCAATCAGCCCCAGCATTTT
NA,TRBV7-9,medium-sized,TRBJ2-5,CASSLGGAQETQYF,TGTGCCAGCAGCTTGGGGGGGGCCCAAGAGACCCAGTACTTC
TRBD1,TRBV7-9,NA,TRBJ1-2,CASSLEDRVRVYGYTF,TGTGCCAGCAGCTTAGAGGACAGGGTTCGGGTCTATGGCTACACCTTC
TRBD1,TRBV24-1,NA,TRBJ1-2,CATSDRDRVGYTF,TGTGCCACCAGTGACAGGGACAGGGTAGGCTACACCTTC
NA,TRBV3-1/TRBV3-2,NA,TRBJ1-6,CASSQDFTGNSPLHF,TGTGCCAGCAGCCAAGATTTTACCGGGAATTCACCCCTCCACTTT
TRBD2,TRBV5-1,NA,TRBJ2-7,CASSQGHSGGANEQYF,TGCGCCAGCAGCCAAGGCCATAGCGGGGGGGCTAACGAGCAGTACTTC
TRBD1,TRBV6-2/TRBV6-3,NA,TRBJ2-7,CASSSPGQGYEQYF,TGTGCCAGCAGTTCGCCGGGACAGGGCTACGAGCAGTACTTC
TRBD1,TRBV19,NA,TRBJ2-7,CASSRRDRDYEQYF,TGTGCCAGTAGTAGACGGGACAGAGATTACGAGCAGTACTTC
TRBD1,TRBV9,NA,TRBJ1-1,CASSPEIGQGGTEAFF,TGTGCCAGCAGCCCAGAGATTGGACAGGGGGGCACTGAAGCTTTCTTT
TRBD1,TRBV6-5,NA,TRBJ1-4,CASSRGQDREKLFF,TGTGCCAGCAGCCGCGGACAGGATCGGGAAAAACTGTTTTTT
TRBD1,TRBV4-1,NA,TRBJ2-5,CASSYPGTGKWETQYF,TGCGCCAGCAGCTACCCAGGGACAGGGAAATGGGAGACCCAGTACTTC
NA,TRBV9,NA,TRBJ2-3,CASSRPRGEITDTQYF,TGTGCCAGCAGCCGACCTCGCGGCGAAATCACAGATACGCAGTATTTT
NA,TRBV19,few,TRBJ1-2,CASSIETVYGYTF,TGTGCCAGTAGTATAGAGACAGTCTATGGCTACACCTTC
TRBD1,TRBV19,NA,TRBJ1-4,CASSLTGVDEKLFF,TGTGCCAGTAGCCTGACAGGGGTGGATGAAAAACTGTTTTTT
TRBD1,TRBV14,NA,TRBJ2-1,CASSLRTGARDEQFF,TGTGCCAGCAGCCTTCGGACAGGGGCGAGGGATGAGCAGTTCTTC
NA,TRBV18,NA,TRBJ2-1,CASSPGGYNEQFF,TGTGCCAGCTCACCGGGGGGTTACAATGAGCAGTTCTTC
TRBD2,TRBV4-1,NA,TRBJ2-1,CASSQLAGGLNSYNEQFF,TGCGCCAGCAGCCAGTTAGCGGGGGGGTTGAACTCCTACAATGAGCAGTTCTTC
TRBD2,TRBV19,NA,TRBJ2-6,CASSALAGASGANVLTF,TGTGCCAGTAGTGCACTAGCGGGAGCCTCTGGGGCCAACGTCCTGACTTTC
NA,TRBV7-9,NA,TRBJ1-6,CASSEQVSSYNSPLHF,TGTGCCAGCAGCGAACAGGTTAGCTCCTATAATTCACCCCTCCACTTT
TRBD2,TRBV9,NA,TRBJ2-3,CASSVASGGAGDTQYF,TGTGCCAGCAGCGTAGCCAGCGGGGGGGCGGGGGATACGCAGTATTTT
NA,TRBV5-6,NA,TRBJ2-5,CATNKVGRETQYF,TGTGCCACCAATAAAGTGGGGCGGGAGACCCAGTACTTC
TRBD2,TRBV5-1,NA,TRBJ2-1,CASSLTGTSRSYNEQFF,TGCGCCAGCAGCTTGACCGGGACTAGCCGCTCCTACAATGAGCAGTTCTTC
NA,TRBV4-2,NA,TRBJ1-6,CASSTGQFSSYNSPLHF,TGTGCCAGCAGCACAGGGCAGTTCAGCTCCTATAATTCACCTCTCCACTTT
NA,TRBV5-6,NA,TRBJ2-7,CASSSDSSFPYYEQYF,TGTGCCAGCAGCTCAGACAGTTCTTTCCCTTACTACGAGCAGTACTTC
TRBD1,TRBV29-1,NA,TRBJ2-7,CSVAPRQGPYEQYF,TGCAGCGTTGCCCCAAGACAGGGACCCTACGAGCAGTACTTC
TRBD2,TRBV7-7,NA,TRBJ2-3,CASSSRTSGGPSTDTQYF,TGTGCCAGCAGCTCCCGGACTAGCGGGGGCCCTAGCACAGATACGCAGTATTTT